A selection of T cell receptor beta chains follows, all from one sample in a study of T-cell reconstitution after alpha-beta-depleted transplantation in children. MiXCR, applied by TCRdb to the PCR reads, yields one record per CDR3 protein. Here the sample spans hundreds of thousands of distinct CDR3 sequences, roughly 13% being singletons. Sequences were derived from PBMCs, sampled before TCRalphabeta/CD19-depleted stem cell transplant. The receptor set was obtained from a girl aged 2 to 9 with congenital amegakaryocytic thrombocytopenia, due to receive a stem cell transplant. The CDR3 runs from the conserved cysteine through the conserved F or W. Fields, in order: clone size, J gene, D gene, V gene, CDR3 DNA, CDR3 protein. A D gene is named only where the DNA matches it firmly. Clone size is given for some rows only: seen once, a few or many times, or a class if the clone is expanded.

abundance: many; j_gene: TRBJ2-1; d_gene: TRBD1; v_gene: TRBV5-1; CDR3nt: TGCGCCAGCAGCTATGCGTCCGGGACAGGTCCCTACAATGAGCAGTTCTTC; CDR3aa: CASSYASGTGPYNEQFF
abundance: few; j_gene: TRBJ2-7; d_gene: -; v_gene: TRBV12-3/TRBV12-4; CDR3nt: TGTGCCAGCAGTTTCACGGGGCCCTACGAGCAGTACTTC; CDR3aa: CASSFTGPYEQYF
abundance: -; j_gene: TRBJ2-2; d_gene: TRBD1; v_gene: TRBV5-6; CDR3nt: TGTGCCAGCAGCTCCGGGACAGGGAAAAGAAAGGAGCTGTTTTTT; CDR3aa: CASSSGTGKRKELFF
abundance: many; j_gene: TRBJ2-3; d_gene: TRBD2; v_gene: TRBV7-9; CDR3nt: TGTGCCAGCAGCACACAGCGGGGACGTGTCACAGATACGCAGTATTTT; CDR3aa: CASSTQRGRVTDTQYF
abundance: -; j_gene: TRBJ2-4; d_gene: -; v_gene: TRBV3-1; CDR3nt: TGTGCCAGCAGCCAAGTTCAGGGTGGCGTCGAAAACATTCAGTACTTC; CDR3aa: CASSQVQGGVENIQYF
abundance: many; j_gene: TRBJ2-3; d_gene: -; v_gene: TRBV12-3/TRBV12-4; CDR3nt: TGTGCCAGCCTTGGTGCCCTAGGACCTAGCACAGATACGCAGTATTTT; CDR3aa: CASLGALGPSTDTQYF
abundance: -; j_gene: TRBJ2-1; d_gene: TRBD2; v_gene: TRBV5-1; CDR3nt: TGCGCCAGCAGCTCTTTAGCGGGGTTAAGCTCCTACAATGAGCAGTTCTTC; CDR3aa: CASSSLAGLSSYNEQFF
abundance: many; j_gene: TRBJ2-3; d_gene: TRBD2; v_gene: TRBV12-3/TRBV12-4; CDR3nt: TGTGCCAGCAGTCCACCGGGACTAGCAGCAGATACGCAGTATTTT; CDR3aa: CASSPPGLAADTQYF
abundance: -; j_gene: TRBJ2-7; d_gene: TRBD2; v_gene: TRBV27; CDR3nt: TGTGCCAGCACCGAGGGACTAGCGGGAGGCGGAATTCCCTACGAGCAGTACTTC; CDR3aa: CASTEGLAGGGIPYEQYF
abundance: many; j_gene: TRBJ2-1; d_gene: -; v_gene: TRBV15; CDR3nt: TGTGCCACCAGCAGAGAACCCTCCTACAATGAGCAGTTCTTC; CDR3aa: CATSREPSYNEQFF
abundance: many; j_gene: TRBJ2-5; d_gene: TRBD2; v_gene: TRBV20-1; CDR3nt: TGCAGTGCTACCCGGGAGGGGTGGGAGACCCAGTACTTC; CDR3aa: CSATREGWETQYF
abundance: -; j_gene: TRBJ2-3; d_gene: -; v_gene: TRBV5-4; CDR3nt: TGTGCCAGCAGCTTAAAGGGTAAAGATACGCAGTATTTT; CDR3aa: CASSLKGKDTQYF
abundance: -; j_gene: TRBJ1-1; d_gene: TRBD1; v_gene: TRBV4-1; CDR3nt: TGCGCCAGCAGCCAAATCCAGGGGGCGGGCACTGAAGCTTTCTTT; CDR3aa: CASSQIQGAGTEAFF
abundance: many; j_gene: TRBJ2-1; d_gene: TRBD2; v_gene: TRBV7-8; CDR3nt: TGTGCCAGCAGCCCGACTAGCGAAAGCTCCTACAATGAGCAGTTCTTC; CDR3aa: CASSPTSESSYNEQFF